These 2 T cell receptor beta chains came from one sample sequenced in a study of blood T cells in healthy people across ages. A second PCR, run for roughly 7 to 12 cycles, used a sample-barcoded 5' primer plus a J-beta primer mix. MiXCR, run by TCRdb on the 5' RACE reads, gives a single entry per CDR3 protein. The table has 800,000 to 950,000 distinct CDR3 sequences, roughly 34% seen once. What was sequenced was blood. These receptors all come from a man aged 18 to 30 in good health.

The chain couples TRBV29-1 to TRBJ2-7, with TRBD2 matching 14 bases. The better agreement between TRBJ2-5 and the DNA end casts doubt on the J call. CDR1 and CDR2 (germline): SQVTM, ANQGSEA. The CDR3 length is 16 residues. CDR3: CSPPTTSGGAGGTQYF. The CDR3 DNA reads as TGCAGCCCACCTACGACTAGCGGGGGGGCAGGGGGGACCCAGTACTTC.

The chain employs TRBV2 and TRBJ1-1, with D possibly being TRBD1 (6 bases). Trimming removed 9 bases at V and 0 bases at J, with 11 bases between. Germline loops: CDR1 SNHLY, CDR2 FYNNEI. This CDR3 is 13 amino acids long. Here the CDR3 reads CASEAGVNTEAFF. CDR3 DNA: TGTGCCAGTGAAGCAGGGGTGAACACTGAAGCTTTCTTT.